One T cell receptor beta chain is described in this entry. Its antigen is unidentified. The data stem from a study of T cells after yellow fever vaccination. General observations from the study: Reappearance after the booster was seen for most primary-vaccination clones, at roughly 96% CD4 and around 90% CD8.

It was through 5'RACE template switching that TCR cDNA was made, with a universal primer site and UMIs added. TCRdb reprocessed the 5' RACE reads with MiXCR, giving one entry per CDR3 protein. The data show some 560,000 distinct CDR3 sequences, roughly a fifth seen once. Germline lookup yields CDR1 MDHEN and CDR2 SYDVKM. The junction had 6 bases not matched to a gene; V was cut back by 6 bases and J by 9 bases. The CDR3 spans 14 residues. Material: PBMCs, obtained 15 days after the yellow fever booster vaccination. V is TRBV28 and J is TRBJ2-2; 11 nucleotides line up with TRBD2. This TCR was recovered from a man aged 30 to 39 who received the YFV17D yellow fever vaccine. In DNA, the CDR3 is TGTGCCAGCAGACCACTAGCGGGAGCGTGGGAGCTGTTTTTT. It specifies CASRPLAGAWELFF.